A single sample is the source of the 25 T cell receptor beta chains below, sequenced in a study of beta chain features in type 1 diabetes. Expressed TCRB transcripts were sequenced after all isolated RNA was converted to cDNA. Only in-frame clones appear in the TCRdb table, and some are missing; sequencing was by immunoSEQ multiplex PCR. The top ten clones hold less than 0.02% of a sample with a few hundred thousand clones, about 12% of them seen once. The material sequenced was naive CD4+ T cells from blood. These receptors were collected from a man aged 18 to 30 in good health.

The CDR3 DNA reads as TGCGCCAGCAGCTCCTCGTACGACAAGTCCCGCTATGGCTACACCTTC. It yields the protein CASSSSYDKSRYGYTF. The chain couples TRBV5-1 to TRBJ1-2; no definite D call. Trimming took off 3 bases at V and 4 bases at J, with 19 bases between the two ends. CDR1 is SGHRS, CDR2 YFSETQ, per germline. The CDR3 is made up of 16 amino acids.

This chain links TRBV9 with TRBJ2-1, with TRBD2 matching 11 bases. After removal of 4 bases from V and 3 bases from J, the junction contained 12 bases not matched to a gene. Germline loops: CDR1 SGDLS, CDR2 YYNGEE. The length of the CDR3 is 18 residues. The CDR3 reads CASSPRPGTSGNYNEQFF. The CDR3 DNA reads as TGTGCCAGCAGCCCCCGCCCAGGGACTAGCGGAAACTACAATGAGCAGTTCTTC.

This clone was seen only a few times. The chain uses TRBV7-9 and TRBJ2-1; tentatively, D is TRBD2 (5 bases). This CDR3 region has 11 residues. Germline values: CDR1 SEHNR, CDR2 FQNEAQ (reference sequence). Deletions cut 1 base from V and 16 bases from J, with 11 bases between. CDR3 nucleotide sequence: TGTGCCAGCAGCTTAGTAGCGTCCTACTTCTTC. Amino acids: CASSLVASYFF.

V gene TRBV6-5 combines with J gene TRBJ2-7, with 8 nucleotides matching TRBD2. V lost 7 bases, J lost 1 base, and 9 bases stayed unmatched. This CDR3 has 15 residues. The germline V gene encodes CDR1 MNHEY and CDR2 SVGAGI. The CDR3 nucleotides are TGTGCCAGCAAGACTAGCGCAGTTGGATCCTACGAGCAGTACTTC. Encoded protein: CASKTSAVGSYEQYF.

This chain connects TRBV29-1 to TRBJ2-5, with 9 positions matching TRBD1. The DNA end lines up better with TRBJ2-7; the J call may be wrong. Germline assignment: CDR1 SQVTM and CDR2 ANQGSEA. This CDR3 has 14 amino acids. The CDR3 DNA sequence: TGCAGCGTTGAAGACACAGGGGGCCGCTACGAGCAGTACTTC. Translating it yields CSVEDTGGRYEQYF.

This clone occurred a few times. The J gene is TRBJ2-7, the V gene TRBV10-3, with 10 bases that match TRBD2. The CDR3 has 15 residues. CDR1 is ENHRY and CDR2 is SYGVKD in the germline V gene. V was pared by 6 bases and J by 3 bases, with 8 bases of the junction left unmatched. The CDR3 coding sequence is TGTGCCATCAGCCCCCCGGCTAGCGGGGGCTACGAGCAGTACTTC. Protein sequence: CAISPPASGGYEQYF.

The V call is TRBV23-1, the J call TRBJ1-5; D gene uncertain. TRBV23-1 is designated an ORF whose function remains uncertain. Trimming left V 0 bases short and J 9 bases short, with 18 bases between. This CDR3 has 16 residues. The chain's CDR3 is CASSQSAPPPKRPQHF. CDR3 nucleotides: TGCGCCAGCAGTCAATCAGCGCCCCCGCCGAAGCGGCCCCAGCATTTT.

V usage is TRBV7-2 and J usage is TRBJ2-7; D gene ambiguous. Germline CDR1 is SGHTA and CDR2 is FQGNSA. The CDR3 length is 14 residues. Trimming cost V 1 base and J 0 bases, with 7 bases left between them. The CDR3 bases are TGTGCCAGCAGCTTAGGCGGCACCTCCTACGAGCAGTACTTC. Protein product: CASSLGGTSYEQYF.

This clone turned up a few times. The chain links TRBV6-1 to TRBJ1-2; D perhaps matches TRBD1 (6 bases). Germline V gene data show CDR1 as MNHNS and CDR2 as SASEGT. V shed 6 bases and J shed 6 bases, with 14 bases lying between them. CDR3 length equals 13 residues. As DNA, the CDR3 is TGTGCCAGCAGGCCAAGACAGGCTGATGGCTACACCTTC. Translation: CASRPRQADGYTF.

There are a few counts of this clone. The chain couples TRBV7-2 to TRBJ2-7; 8 nucleotides match TRBD2. Per germline, CDR1 SGHTA and CDR2 FQGNSA. J was trimmed by 6 bases and V by 0 bases; bases with no gene match: 10. CDR3 size: 16 residues. The CDR3 sequence: CASSLAPSGGMGEQYF. CDR3 DNA: TGTGCCAGCAGCTTAGCGCCCAGCGGGGGCATGGGCGAGCAGTACTTC.

V usage is TRBV6-5 and J usage is TRBJ2-3; D is possibly TRBD1 (5 bases). In germline, CDR1 is MNHEY, CDR2 SVGAGI. This CDR3 is built from 16 residues. Trimming stripped 0 bases from V and 2 bases from J, with 12 bases between. The CDR3 region is CASSYSVDKYTDTQYF. The DNA of the CDR3 is TGTGCCAGCAGTTACTCGGTGGACAAATACACAGATACGCAGTATTTT.

This clone was recorded a few times. The rearrangement links TRBV7-2 to TRBJ2-1, with 7 positions matching TRBD1. This CDR3 has 15 residues. CDR1 is SGHTA and CDR2 is FQGNSA in the germline V gene. The junction had 10 bases not matched to a gene; V was cut back by 4 bases and J by 7 bases. CDR3 region: CASSSYDRDRNEQFF. As DNA, the CDR3 is TGTGCCAGCAGCTCTTACGACAGGGATCGGAATGAGCAGTTCTTC.

This chain links TRBV6-5 with TRBJ1-2, with D possibly TRBD1 on 5 matching bases. The CDR3 has 11 amino acids. The germline CDR1 and CDR2 sequences are MNHEY and SVGAGI. Trimming pared 7 bases from V and 4 bases from J, leaving 7 bases between. The CDR3 bases are TGTGCCAGCACCGACAGCTATGGCTACACCTTC. Encoded protein: CASTDSYGYTF.

The chain combines TRBV28 with TRBJ2-5; TRBD1 might be the D (5 bases). The V gene lost 7 bases and the J gene lost 4 bases, with 13 bases spanning the gap. The CDR3 runs to 13 residues. Germline CDR1 and CDR2: MDHEN and SYDVKM. The CDR3 reads CASKAGIAETQYF. The CDR3 DNA reads TGTGCCAGCAAAGCAGGGATTGCAGAGACCCAGTACTTC.

This clone came up a few times. The CDR3 sequence: CASSRSGATLSYEQYF. CDR3 nucleotides: TGTGCCAGCAGCCGATCAGGGGCCACACTCTCCTACGAGCAGTACTTC. The rearrangement joins TRBV14 to TRBJ2-7; D possibly corresponds to TRBD1 (6 bases). The CDR3 runs 16 residues. The germline gives CDR1 SGHDN, CDR2 FVKESK. Trimming removed 4 bases from V and 0 bases from J, with 16 bases in between.

The rearrangement joins TRBV19 to TRBJ1-1, with 8 bases that match TRBD1. V lost 7 bases to trimming and J lost 7 bases; unmatched junction nucleotides: 8. Germline CDR1 and CDR2: LNHDA and SQIVND (reference sequence). This CDR3 contains 13 residues. This CDR3 is CASTTTGTGEAFF. CDR3 sequence (DNA): TGTGCCAGTACTACAACCGGGACAGGTGAAGCTTTCTTT.

The chain combines TRBV7-2 with TRBJ2-1; 8 positions match TRBD2. Germline V gene data show CDR1 as SGHTA and CDR2 as FQGNSA. J lost 4 bases, V lost 6 bases, and 5 bases had no gene match. This CDR3 is built from 14 residues. CDR3 residues: CASSNGGGYNEQFF. The CDR3 DNA reads as TGTGCCAGCAGTAATGGCGGGGGGTACAATGAGCAGTTCTTC.

The chain recombines TRBV29-1 with TRBJ2-3; D perhaps matches TRBD2 (5 bases). Germline V gene data show CDR1 as SQVTM and CDR2 as ANQGSEA. CDR3 length: 12 amino acids. V lost 8 bases, J lost 6 bases, and 15 bases lay in between. This chain's CDR3 is CSSGVNRDTQYF. The CDR3 DNA reads as TGCAGCTCCGGGGTGAATCGGGATACGCAGTATTTT.

This clone was seen at least ten times. At one end, the junction sequence differs from germline, possibly due to a read error. V gene TRBV7-9 combines with J gene TRBJ2-5, with 9 bases that match TRBD2. Germline V lookup: CDR1 SEHNR, CDR2 FQNEAQ (reference sequence). The CDR3 has 13 residues. The CDR3 DNA follows: TGTGCCAGCAGTTTAGCGGGAGCCGGGACCCAGTACTTC. Translation: CASSLAGAGTQYF.

This clone was seen a handful of times. The chain links TRBV7-8 to TRBJ2-3; D might be TRBD2 (7 bases). The CDR3 covers 14 residues. The ends were cut back, 8 bases at V and 5 bases at J, with 17 bases in the middle. The germline V gene has CDR1 SGHVS and CDR2 FQNEAQ. CDR3 amino acids: CASQLGGREDTQYF. The CDR3 bases are TGTGCCAGCCAGCTCGGGGGGCGGGAAGATACGCAGTATTTT.

This chain connects TRBV28 to TRBJ2-7, with 7 bases aligning to TRBD1. With V trimmed by 8 bases and J by 4 bases, 8 bases remained unmatched. The CDR3 covers 13 residues. CDR1 is MDHEN and CDR2 is SYDVKM in the germline V gene. The CDR3 nucleotides are TGTGCCAGCGGCCCAGGGGGTATTTACGAGCAGTACTTC. Translation: CASGPGGIYEQYF.

This clone was picked up a small number of times. The V and J genes are TRBV2 and TRBJ1-2, with D possibly matching TRBD1 (5 bases). The CDR3 sequence is 15 residues long. The V end was cut by 6 bases, the J end by 2 bases, with 16 bases between. Per germline, CDR1 SNHLY and CDR2 FYNNEI. The CDR3 bases are TGTGCCAGCAGGGGGATTAGGGGTTCAAACTATGGCTACACCTTC. Translating gives CASRGIRGSNYGYTF.

This clone has more than one count but fewer than ten. The J gene is TRBJ1-2, the V gene TRBV7-6, with D possibly matching TRBD1 (5 bases). The V end lost 1 base, the J end lost 4 bases, and 13 bases lay between the germline ends. The V gene's germline CDR1 is SGHVS and CDR2 FNYEAQ. The CDR3 is made up of 15 amino acids. CDR3 coding DNA: TGTGCCAGCAGCTTAGGGGGAGGGACGCTCTATGGCTACACCTTC. Its translation: CASSLGGGTLYGYTF.

In this sample, this clone turned up a few times. The rearrangement uses TRBV4-2 and TRBJ1-2; D ambiguous. Between the trimmed V and J ends, which lost 3 bases and 5 bases, there was a span of 22 bases. The CDR3 is 17 residues long. The germline CDR1 and CDR2 sequences are LGHNA and YNFKEQ. The CDR3 nucleotides are TGTGCCAGCAGCCACGAAGCGGATTCACATAGGGCGTATGGCTACACCTTC. Amino acids: CASSHEADSHRAYGYTF.

In this sample, this clone turned up a few times. The V call is TRBV30, the J call TRBJ2-3, with 16 nucleotides matching TRBD2. Germline V gene data show CDR1 as GTSNPN and CDR2 as SVGIG (reference sequence). This CDR3 is built from 16 residues. Trimming removed 2 bases from V and 4 bases from J; junction bases left unmatched: 3. CDR3 region: CAWSQGLAGGPDTQYF. The CDR3 DNA sequence: TGTGCCTGGAGTCAGGGACTAGCGGGGGGGCCAGATACGCAGTATTTT.